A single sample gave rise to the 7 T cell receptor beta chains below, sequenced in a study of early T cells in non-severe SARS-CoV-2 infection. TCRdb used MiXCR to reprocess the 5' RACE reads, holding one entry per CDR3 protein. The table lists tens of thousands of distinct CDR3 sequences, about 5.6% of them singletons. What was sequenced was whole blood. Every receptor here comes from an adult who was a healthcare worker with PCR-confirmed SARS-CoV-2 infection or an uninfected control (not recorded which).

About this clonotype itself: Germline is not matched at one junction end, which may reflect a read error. The CDR3 DNA is TGTGCTAGCAGCTTAGCGCTAGGTCCCGGCAATGAGCAGTTCTTC. Its protein is CASSLALGPGNEQFF. This chain connects TRBV7-7 to TRBJ2-1, with a tentative D call TRBD2 (5 bases). This CDR3 comprises 15 residues. The V gene's germline CDR1 is SSHAT and CDR2 FNYEAQ (reference sequence).

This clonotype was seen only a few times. CDR3 DNA: TGTGCCAGCAGCCCCGGACTAGCGGGAAGGTATGAGCAGTTCTTC. This codes for CASSPGLAGRYEQFF. The gene calls are TRBV7-6 and TRBJ2-1; the match to TRBD2 covers 12 bases. J lost 8 bases, V lost 5 bases, and 7 bases had no gene match. CDR1 is SGHVS, CDR2 FNYEAQ, per germline. This CDR3 region has 15 residues.

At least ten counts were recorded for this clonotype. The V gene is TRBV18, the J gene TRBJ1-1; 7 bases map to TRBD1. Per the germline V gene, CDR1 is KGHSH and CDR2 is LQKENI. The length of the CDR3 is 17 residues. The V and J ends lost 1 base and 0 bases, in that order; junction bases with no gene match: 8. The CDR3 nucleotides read TGTGCCAGCTCACCACTTCCAGGGGGTTACATGAACACTGAAGCTTTCTTT. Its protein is CASSPLPGGYMNTEAFF.

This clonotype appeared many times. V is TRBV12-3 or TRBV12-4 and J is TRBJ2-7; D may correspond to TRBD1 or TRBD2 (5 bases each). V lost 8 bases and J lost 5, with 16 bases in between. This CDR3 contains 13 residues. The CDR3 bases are TGTGCCAGCTGTCTCCGGGGCGCGGACGAGCAGTACTTC. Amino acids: CASCLRGADEQYF.

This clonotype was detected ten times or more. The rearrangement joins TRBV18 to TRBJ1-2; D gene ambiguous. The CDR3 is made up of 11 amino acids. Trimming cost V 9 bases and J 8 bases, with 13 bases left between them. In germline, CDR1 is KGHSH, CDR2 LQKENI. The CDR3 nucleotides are TGTGCCAGTTTATGGGCAGGAGGCTACACCTTC. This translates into CASLWAGGYTF.

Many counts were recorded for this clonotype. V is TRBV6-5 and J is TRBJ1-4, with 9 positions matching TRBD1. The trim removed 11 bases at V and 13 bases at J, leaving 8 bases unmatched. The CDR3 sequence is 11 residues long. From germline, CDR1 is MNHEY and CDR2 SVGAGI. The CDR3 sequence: CAARTGDRLFF. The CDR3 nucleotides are TGTGCCGCCCGGACAGGGGACAGACTGTTTTTT.

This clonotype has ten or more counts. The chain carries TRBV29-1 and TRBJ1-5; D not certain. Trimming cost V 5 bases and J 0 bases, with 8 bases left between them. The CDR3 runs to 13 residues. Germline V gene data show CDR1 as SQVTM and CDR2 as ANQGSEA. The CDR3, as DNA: TGCAGCGTTCGGGTGGATAGCAATCAGCCCCAGCATTTT. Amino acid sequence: CSVRVDSNQPQHF.